Given below is one T cell receptor beta chain in context. The sample comes from a study of response to subunit inactivated influenza vaccine. TCRdb recomputed calls from the RT-PCR reads with MiXCR, one row per CDR3 protein. Among around 480,000 distinct CDR3 sequences listed, about 15% were seen once. The CDR3 consists of 16 residues. With V trimmed by 2 bases and J by 7 bases, 7 bases remained unmatched. The sequenced sample was CD4+ T cells sorted from PBMCs, obtained 23 to 25 months after vaccination. The gene calls are TRBV12-3 or TRBV12-4 and TRBJ2-2, with TRBD2 matching 10 bases. The sequence came from a man aged 50-75 years who received an inactivated influenza vaccine. The CDR3 nucleotides are TGTGCCAGCAGTTTACGAGCGGGGGGGCAGGACGGGGAGCTGTTTTTT. Encoded protein: CASSLRAGGQDGELFF.